This T cell receptor beta chain was captured by sequencing in a study of early stage breast cancer tumors. Each sample had two DNA replicates, about 0.52 ug blood or around 1.5 ug tissue. Libraries were prepared by immunoSEQ multiplex PCR; TCRdb keeps only in-frame clonotypes and omits some of them. The data contain about 31,000 clones, roughly 80% of them singletons. The V gene lost 1 base and the J gene lost 0 bases, with 13 bases spanning the gap. Germline V gives CDR1 SGHTA, CDR2 FQGTGA. The CDR3 is 18 amino acids. Sequencing used blood. The chain joins TRBV7-3 to TRBJ2-6; TRBD1 is a possible D gene (6 bases). This clonotype originated in a person aged 40 to 49 with breast cancer. The CDR3 region is CASSLNPVGASGANVLTF. CDR3 in DNA: TGTGCCAGCAGCTTAAACCCAGTGGGGGCCTCTGGGGCCAACGTCCTGACTTTC.